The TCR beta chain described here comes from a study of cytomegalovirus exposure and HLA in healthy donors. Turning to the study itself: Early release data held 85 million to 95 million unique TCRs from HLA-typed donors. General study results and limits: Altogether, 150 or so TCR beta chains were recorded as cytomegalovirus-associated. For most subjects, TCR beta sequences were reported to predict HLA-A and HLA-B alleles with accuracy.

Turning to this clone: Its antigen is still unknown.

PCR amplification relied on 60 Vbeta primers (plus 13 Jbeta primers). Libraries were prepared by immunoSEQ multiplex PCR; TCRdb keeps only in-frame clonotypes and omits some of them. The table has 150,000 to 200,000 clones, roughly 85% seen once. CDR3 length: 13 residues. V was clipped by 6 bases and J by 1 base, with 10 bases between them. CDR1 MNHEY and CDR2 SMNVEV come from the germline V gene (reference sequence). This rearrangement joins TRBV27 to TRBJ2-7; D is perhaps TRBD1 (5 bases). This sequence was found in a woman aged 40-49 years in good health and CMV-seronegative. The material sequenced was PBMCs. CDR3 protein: CASRRQTSYEQYF. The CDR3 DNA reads TGTGCCAGCAGGAGACAGACATCCTACGAGCAGTACTTC.